A selection of T cell receptor beta chains follows, all from one sample in a study of tumor-infiltrating lymphocytes in oesophageal squamous cell carcinoma. TCRdb reanalysed the PCR reads using MiXCR and keeps one entry per CDR3 protein. The profile shows around 20,000 distinct CDR3 sequences, under 45% of them singletons. The sample consisted of esophageal tumor tissue. The receptors were gathered from a male donor with esophageal squamous cell carcinoma. CDR3s include the opening cysteine and the closing phenylalanine or tryptophan.

cdr3_aa,v_call,cdr3_length,j_call
CATSGPLGSGYGYTF,TRBV24-1,15,TRBJ1-2
CASSPPGLAEYEQYF,TRBV5-6,15,-
CASSLEAETYNEQFF,TRBV7-2,15,TRBJ2-1
CSVSAGKETQYF,TRBV29-1,12,-
CASSFGQGYTEAFF,TRBV5-1,14,TRBJ1-1
CASSPNGREVNEQFF,TRBV7-3,15,TRBJ2-1
CASSLAQNTDTQYF,TRBV11-1,14,TRBJ2-3
CASSLMSNTGELFF,TRBV7-6,14,TRBJ2-2
CASSLYWDPSSYEQYF,TRBV7-9,16,TRBJ2-7
CASSVYRDSCTDTQYF,TRBV25-1,16,TRBJ2-3
CASSFSRGQHLDTQYF,TRBV7-6,16,TRBJ2-3
CASKGTGGYGYTF,TRBV6-1,13,TRBJ1-2
CASSYGQGPQETQYF,TRBV7-9,15,TRBJ2-5
CASSLVGDRVWEETQYF,TRBV7-6,17,-
CASSRRPSAGSEQYF,TRBV5-4,15,-
CASSLPQPSPYEQYF,TRBV28,15,TRBJ2-7
CASSHGTSGVGETQYF,TRBV11-2,16,TRBJ2-5
CASSLALAPSYNEQFF,TRBV7-2,16,TRBJ2-1